A single sample gave rise to the 18 T cell receptor beta chains below, sequenced in a study of blood T cell repertoires in COVID-19. The protocol was immunoSEQ multiplex PCR, while the TCRdb copy is restricted to in-frame clones and leaves out a portion. The sample includes around 70,000 clones, 75% to 90% of them seen just once. The specimen sequenced was peripheral blood. Source of these receptors: a man between 60 and 70 years old with acute or convalescent COVID-19.

V and J are TRBV19 and TRBJ2-7; 7 bases align to TRBD1. CDR1 and CDR2 (germline): LNHDA, SQIVND (reference sequence). There are 15 residues in the CDR3. Germline trimming cut 5 bases from V and 9 bases from J; bases unmatched to any gene: 16. The chain's CDR3 is CASSPGTELDLGQYF. CDR3 nucleotides: TGTGCCAGTAGTCCAGGGACAGAATTGGACCTTGGGCAGTACTTC. Filled out from reference TRBV19 and TRBJ2-7, the complete variable domain reads DGGITQSPKYLFRKEGQNVTLSCEQNLNHDAMYWYRQDPGQGLRLIYYSQIVNDFQKGDIAEGYSVSREKKESFPLTVTSAQKNPTAFYLCASSPGTELDLGQYFGPGTRLTVT.

This clone occurred a few times. This chain connects TRBV19 to TRBJ1-5; D call uncertain. Trimming left V 3 bases short and J 6 bases short, with 6 bases between. This CDR3 has 12 amino acids. Germline loops: CDR1 LNHDA, CDR2 SQIVND (reference sequence). CDR3 sequence: CASSILGQPQHF. CDR3 DNA: TGTGCCAGTAGTATTCTCGGTCAGCCCCAGCATTTT. Combining the CDR3 with reference TRBV19 and TRBJ1-5 gives the whole variable domain DGGITQSPKYLFRKEGQNVTLSCEQNLNHDAMYWYRQDPGQGLRLIYYSQIVNDFQKGDIAEGYSVSREKKESFPLTVTSAQKNPTAFYLCASSILGQPQHFGDGTRLSIL.

This chain joins TRBV7-3 and TRBJ2-5, with TRBD2 identical over 14 bases. There are 17 residues in the CDR3. Germline CDR1 reads SGHTA; CDR2 reads FQGTGA. Unmatched junction bases numbered 7, after V lost 5 bases and J lost 2 bases. The DNA of the CDR3 is TGTGCCAGCAGCCTTGGACTAGCGGGAGGTATACAAGAGACCCAGTACTTC. It encodes CASSLGLAGGIQETQYF.

This clone showed up just once. The V call is TRBV2, the J call TRBJ2-3, with D tentatively TRBD1 (5 bases). Trimming stripped 6 bases from V and 5 bases from J, with 18 bases between. Germline CDR1 and CDR2: SNHLY and FYNNEI. This CDR3 region has 15 residues. CDR3 loop: CASRGDSSLGDTQYF. DNA of the CDR3: TGTGCCAGCAGGGGCGACAGCTCCCTCGGAGATACGCAGTATTTT. Combining the CDR3 with reference TRBV2 and TRBJ2-3 gives the whole variable domain EPEVTQTPSHQVTQMGQEVILRCVPISNHLYFYWYRQILGQKVEFLVSFYNNEISEKSEIFDDQFSVERPDGSNFTLKIRSTKLEDSAMYFCASRGDSSLGDTQYFGPGTRLTVL.

V usage is TRBV10-1 and J usage is TRBJ2-2, with 7 positions matching TRBD2. Trimming cost V 0 bases and J 6 bases; bases outside gene matches: 4. Germline assignment: CDR1 WNHNN and CDR2 SYGVQD (reference sequence). The CDR3 spans 15 residues. In DNA, the CDR3 is TGCGCCAGCAGTGAGTCCCGCGGGGGTCCCGGGGAGCTGTTTTTT. It translates to CASSESRGGPGELFF.

The chain employs TRBV28 and TRBJ1-2, with D hard to call. This CDR3 comprises 13 residues. Trimming left V 1 base short and J 2 bases short, with 5 bases between. Germline CDR1 is MDHEN and CDR2 is SYDVKM. The CDR3 sequence is CASSLSVNYGYTF. The CDR3 DNA follows: TGTGCCAGCAGTTTATCAGTCAACTATGGCTACACCTTC.

This clone came up once. The chain combines TRBV6-5 with TRBJ1-3, with D uncertain. The germline CDR1 and CDR2 sequences are MNHEY and SVGAGI. CDR3 length equals 14 residues. V was shortened by 6 bases and J by 5 bases, with 14 bases between the two germline ends. CDR3 sequence: CASSAIEGRNTIYF. As DNA, the CDR3 is TGTGCCAGCAGCGCTATTGAGGGCCGAAACACCATATATTTT.

The rearrangement joins TRBV29-1 to TRBJ2-2; D is undetermined. The CDR3 sequence is 12 residues long. Trimming removed 5 bases at V and 4 bases at J, with 8 bases between. Germline values: CDR1 SQVTM, CDR2 ANQGSEA. CDR3 region: CSVRSGTGELFF. DNA for the CDR3: TGCAGCGTTCGGTCTGGCACCGGGGAGCTGTTTTTT.

The CDR3, as DNA: TGTGCCAGCAGCTCGGGGGGGGAAGTCTACGAGCAGTACTTC. This codes for CASSSGGEVYEQYF. J is TRBJ2-7 and V is TRBV11-2, with 8 bases identical to TRBD2. J lost 3 bases, V lost 4 bases, and 5 bases had no gene match. Germline loops: CDR1 SGHAT, CDR2 FQNNGV. The CDR3 has 14 residues.

The rearrangement links TRBV3-1 (or the pseudogene TRBV3-2) to TRBJ2-1, with 7 bases lining up with TRBD2. The CDR3 totals 16 residues. CDR1 and CDR2 (germline): LGHDT, YNNKEL (reference sequence). Trimming at V came to 5 bases and at J to 4 bases, leaving 11 bases not matched to a gene. CDR3 nucleotides: TGTGCCAGCAGCTCCCTCCCTAGCGGCTTATACAATGAGCAGTTCTTC. This sequence encodes CASSSLPSGLYNEQFF.

The chain joins TRBV5-1 to TRBJ1-2; TRBD1 agrees at 7 bases. Germline V gene data show CDR1 as SGHRS and CDR2 as YFSETQ. The CDR3 totals 14 residues. V dropped 2 bases and J dropped 4; count of bases not matched to a gene: 5. The CDR3 region is CASSLYRGGYGYTF. CDR3 in DNA: TGCGCCAGCAGCTTATACAGGGGAGGCTATGGCTACACCTTC.

The DNA for the CDR3 is TGTGCCATCAGTGAGTCAATGGGTGGAGCGGGGCAGACAGATACGCAGTATTTT. It specifies CAISESMGGAGQTDTQYF. This chain uses TRBV10-3 with TRBJ2-3; 7 bases map to TRBD2. The CDR3 covers 18 residues. With 0 bases clipped from V and 3 bases from J, the junction kept 12 bases outside the gene matches. The germline CDR1 and CDR2 sequences are ENHRY and SYGVKD.

The CDR3 DNA reads TGTGCCAGCAGCGCCGGGACAGAGAGCACAGATACGCAGTATTTT. Protein product: CASSAGTESTDTQYF. The chain joins TRBV9 to TRBJ2-3; 7 bases line up with TRBD1. The germline V gene encodes CDR1 SGDLS and CDR2 YYNGEE. The CDR3 sequence is 15 residues long. Trimming removed 3 bases from V and 0 bases from J; junction bases left unmatched: 4.

The V gene is TRBV7-6, the J gene TRBJ2-7; TRBD2 might be the D (5 bases). This CDR3 spans 15 amino acids. V gave up 1 base and J gave up 3 bases, with 13 bases separating them. Germline V gives CDR1 SGHVS, CDR2 FNYEAQ. The CDR3 sequence: CASSLGSGSDYEQYF. The DNA of the CDR3 is TGTGCCAGCAGCTTAGGCTCGGGAAGTGACTACGAGCAGTACTTC.

CDR3 nucleotides: TGCAGTGCTAGAGTCCTCGGGGTACTGTTTTTT. Translation gives CSARVLGVLFF. This chain connects TRBV20-1 to TRBJ1-4; D is undetermined. The CDR3 totals 11 residues. The V end lost 1 base, the J end lost 13 bases, and 10 bases lay between the germline ends. CDR1 is DFQATT and CDR2 is SNEGSKA in the germline V gene (reference sequence).

This chain links TRBV6-5 with TRBJ1-4; TRBD1 matches 9 bases. Germline V gene lookup returns CDR1 MNHEY and CDR2 SVGAGI. With 8 bases clipped from V and 5 bases from J, the junction kept 6 bases outside the gene matches. The CDR3 runs to 14 residues. The CDR3 region is CASGSGTGNEKLFF. CDR3 sequence (DNA): TGTGCCAGCGGTTCCGGGACAGGGAATGAAAAACTGTTTTTT.

CDR3 DNA sequence: TGTGCCAGCAGTGATAGGGGGCGTGGGTCTGGGGCCAACGTCCTGACTTTC. This encodes CASSDRGRGSGANVLTF. The chain recombines TRBV6-1 with TRBJ2-6; 7 bases map to TRBD1. The CDR3 has 17 residues. Losses at the gene ends were 3 bases for V and 1 base for J; bases not matched to a gene: 6. The germline V gene has CDR1 MNHNS and CDR2 SASEGT.

The count of this clone is one. This sequence joins TRBV15 and TRBJ2-7; D is uncertain. V was clipped by 5 bases and J by 4 bases, with 12 bases between them. The CDR3 runs 13 residues. CDR1 is LNHNV, CDR2 YYDKDF, per germline (reference sequence). The CDR3 reads CATSPWAGYEQYF. CDR3 bases: TGTGCCACCAGCCCCTGGGCCGGATACGAGCAGTACTTC.